This T cell receptor beta chain was documented in a study of blood T cell repertoires in COVID-19. As for the study in general: Acute and convalescent COVID-19 specimens originated in the United States, Italy and Spain.

Clinical history as reported by participants underpinned cohort assignment. V was trimmed by 3 bases and J by 0 bases, leaving 14 bases between them. This CDR3 comprises 15 residues. The germline CDR1 and CDR2 sequences are DFQATT and SNEGSKA (reference sequence). TCRdb's table, derived via immunoSEQ multiplex PCR, lists solely in-frame clones and lacks some. This table holds approximately 440,000 clones, about 92% found once. The source is a man aged 18 to 35 who had recovered from COVID-19. The sequenced sample consisted of PBMCs or T cells enriched from blood (not recorded which). The rearrangement uses TRBV20-1 and TRBJ1-1; tentative D call: TRBD1 (5 bases). CDR3 bases: TGCAGTGCTAGTTCCTGGGGCACGTTGAACACTGAAGCTTTCTTT. This encodes CSASSWGTLNTEAFF.